Listed below are T cell receptor beta chains from one sample, sequenced in a study of PD-L1 blockade in urothelial cancer. Measured with immunoSEQ multiplex PCR; TCRdb has only the in-frame clones, and not every one. The sample gives tens of thousands of clones, 80% to 90% of which show up once; 8.8% is in the top ten. The source material was PBMCs, sampled around atezolizumab (anti-PD-L1) treatment. The receptors were sampled from a man in his sixties or seventies with urothelial cancer. The CDR3 runs from the conserved cysteine through the conserved F or W. The order of the fields is clone size, V gene, D gene, J gene, CDR3 protein, CDR3 DNA. A D gene is named only where the DNA matches it firmly. Some rows mark clone size as missing; the rest say once, few, many or name a class of expanded clone.

.	TRBV28	TRBD1	TRBJ1-2	CASSRTGLDGYTF	TGTGCCAGCAGTAGGACAGGGCTCGATGGCTACACCTTC
.	TRBV12-5	.	TRBJ2-3	CASGLVRGGSPSTDTQYF	TGTGCTAGTGGTTTGGTACGAGGAGGTAGCCCTAGCACAGATACGCAGTATTTT
.	TRBV4-1	.	TRBJ2-7	CASSQRSLALSSYEQYF	TGCGCCAGCAGCCAACGCTCACTAGCCCTAAGCTCCTACGAGCAGTACTTC
.	TRBV5-1	TRBD1	TRBJ1-4	CASSASTGAPNEKLFF	TGCGCCAGCAGCGCAAGTACAGGGGCGCCTAATGAAAAACTGTTTTTT
.	TRBV4-1	TRBD2	TRBJ2-3	CASSQEWGGSTDTQYF	TGCGCCAGCAGCCAAGAATGGGGGGGTTCCACAGATACGCAGTATTTT
.	TRBV10-3	.	TRBJ2-3	CAISESPLSTDTQYF	TGTGCCATCAGTGAGTCCCCCCTTAGCACAGATACGCAGTATTTT
.	TRBV5-1	.	TRBJ2-1	CASSPGTGSDNEQFF	TGCGCCAGCAGCCCAGGAACAGGGTCCGACAATGAGCAGTTCTTC
.	TRBV6-4	.	TRBJ2-2	CATARDKSTGELFF	TGTGCCACCGCCCGGGACAAGAGCACCGGGGAGCTGTTTTTT
.	TRBV19	TRBD1	TRBJ2-4	CASSIRDRGDIQYF	TGTGCCAGTAGTATCCGGGACAGGGGAGACATTCAGTACTTC
many	TRBV27	TRBD1	TRBJ1-2	CASSSLPIHSGGNNYGYTF	TGTGCCAGCAGTTCACTACCTATCCATTCAGGGGGCAATAACTATGGCTACACCTTC
.	TRBV6-5	TRBD2	TRBJ2-7	CASKTSGSYEQYF	TGTGCCAGCAAAACTAGCGGGAGTTACGAGCAGTACTTC
.	TRBV5-1	.	TRBJ2-1	CASSTHRDPYNEQFF	TGCGCCAGCAGCACACACAGGGACCCCTACAATGAGCAGTTCTTC
.	TRBV7-9	.	TRBJ2-7	CASSLGLRYEQYF	TGTGCCAGCAGCTTAGGTTTGCGCTACGAGCAGTACTTC
.	TRBV28	TRBD1	TRBJ1-1	CASSSWTGWFLMNTEAFF	TGTGCCAGCAGTTCCTGGACAGGCTGGTTCTTGATGAACACTGAAGCTTTCTTT
.	TRBV7-2	.	TRBJ1-5	CASSFGSGNQPQHF	TGTGCCAGCAGCTTCGGGTCGGGGAATCAGCCCCAGCATTTT
few	TRBV5-1	TRBD1	TRBJ1-1	CASSTDRVHAEAFF	TGCGCCAGCAGCACGGACAGGGTGCATGCTGAAGCTTTCTTT
few	TRBV29-1	TRBD1	TRBJ1-2	CSVARGQGYTF	TGCAGCGTTGCCCGGGGACAGGGCTACACCTTC
.	TRBV27	.	TRBJ2-1	CASSLFQGNEQFF	TGTGCCAGCAGTTTATTTCAGGGGAATGAGCAGTTCTTC
.	TRBV10-1	.	TRBJ2-3	CASSDLFNTDTQYF	TGCGCCAGCAGTGATTTGTTCAACACAGATACGCAGTATTTT
.	TRBV13	.	TRBJ1-1	CASSPPLTGNMNTEAFF	TGTGCCAGCAGCCCCCCTCTTACAGGGAACATGAACACTGAAGCTTTCTTT
.	TRBV14	.	TRBJ1-4	CASSQGRGRNEKLFF	TGTGCCAGCAGCCAAGGGAGGGGTCGAAATGAAAAACTGTTTTTT
.	TRBV7-9	TRBD1	TRBJ1-1	CASSPGGDRQGYTEAFF	TGTGCCAGCAGCCCCGGAGGCGATAGACAGGGATACACTGAAGCTTTCTTT
.	TRBV9	.	TRBJ1-4	CASSPRWGGEGFNEKLFF	TGTGCCAGCAGCCCCCGGTGGGGGGGGGAGGGCTTTAATGAAAAACTGTTTTTT
.	TRBV19	TRBD1	TRBJ1-5	CASSMGDRGYDQPQHF	TGTGCCAGTAGTATGGGGGACAGGGGGTATGATCAGCCCCAGCATTTT
.	TRBV5-1	TRBD1	TRBJ2-7	CASIGQGNGEQYF	TGCGCCAGCATAGGACAGGGGAACGGTGAGCAGTACTTC
.	TRBV5-1	TRBD1	TRBJ2-7	CASSAGTGGYEQYF	TGCGCCAGCAGTGCCGGGACAGGCGGGTACGAGCAGTACTTC
once	TRBV29-1	TRBD1	TRBJ2-7	CSVRTGGAPYEQYF	TGCAGCGTTAGGACAGGGGGGGCCCCTTACGAGCAGTACTTC
.	TRBV6-1	.	TRBJ1-1	CASILMGGGAPEAFF	TGTGCCAGCATCCTAATGGGGGGGGGAGCCCCTGAAGCTTTCTTT
.	TRBV7-9	TRBD2	TRBJ2-7	CASSGLAPSYEQYF	TGTGCCAGCAGCGGACTAGCGCCTTCCTACGAGCAGTACTTC
.	TRBV18	.	TRBJ2-7	CASSPRGGSSYEQYF	TGTGCCAGCTCACCACGGGGTGGGAGCTCCTACGAGCAGTACTTC
.	TRBV6-1	.	TRBJ1-1	CASSASQPGTEAFF	TGTGCCAGCAGTGCGTCCCAACCGGGGACTGAAGCTTTCTTT
many	TRBV25-1	.	TRBJ2-2	CASSGQLNGELFF	TGTGCCAGCAGTGGACAGTTGAACGGGGAGCTGTTTTTT
.	TRBV14	.	TRBJ2-5	CASSRGLGETQYF	TGTGCCAGCAGCCGGGGCCTCGGGGAGACCCAGTACTTC
.	TRBV28	TRBD2	TRBJ2-3	CASSPRASGIADTQYF	TGTGCCAGCAGTCCCAGGGCTAGCGGGATAGCAGATACGCAGTATTTT
.	TRBV5-1	.	TRBJ1-1	CASDLGGDMNTEAFF	TGCGCCAGCGACCTAGGGGGGGACATGAACACTGAAGCTTTCTTT
.	TRBV4-1	.	TRBJ1-5	CASSLGASSNQPQHF	TGCGCCAGCAGCCTGGGGGCCTCATCCAATCAGCCCCAGCATTTT
.	TRBV9	TRBD1	TRBJ1-1	CASSGGTGGNTEAFF	TGTGCCAGCAGCGGAGGGACAGGGGGCAACACTGAAGCTTTCTTT
.	TRBV27	TRBD1	TRBJ1-5	CASRGQGAYQPQHF	TGTGCCAGCAGGGGACAGGGGGCATATCAGCCCCAGCATTTT
.	TRBV25-1	TRBD1	TRBJ1-4	CASSELGKQGEKLFF	TGTGCCAGCAGTGAATTGGGGAAACAGGGGGAAAAACTGTTTTTT